This is a list of T cell receptor beta chains from one sample in a study of T cells in Graves' hyperthyroidism and ophthalmopathy. TCRdb reanalysed the multiplex PCR reads using MiXCR and keeps one entry per CDR3 protein. There are under 550,000 distinct CDR3 sequences in the sample; roughly 15% occur only once, and 5% to 6% lies in the top ten. The specimen was blood. The receptors derive from a woman aged 18-29 years with Graves' hyperthyroidism. Both conserved end residues are part of each CDR3. A D gene is named only where the DNA matches it firmly. The size field is filled for only some rows; it gives once, few, many or a size class.

CDR3nt,CDR3aa,v_gene,d_gene,j_gene,abundance,len
TGCGCCAGCAGCCAAGTTGCGGGACAAGAGACCCAGTACTTC,CASSQVAGQETQYF,TRBV4-3,-,TRBJ2-5,once,14
TGTGCCAGTAGTATACCAGGGCTGCAGCCCCAGCATTTT,CASSIPGLQPQHF,TRBV19,-,TRBJ1-5,-,13
TGCAGCGTTCTTCCAGCGGGAGTCGAGGAGACCCAGTACTTC,CSVLPAGVEETQYF,TRBV29-1,TRBD2,TRBJ2-5,many,14
TGTGCCAGTAGTATATTTCAGTCTGGCTATGGCTACACCTTC,CASSIFQSGYGYTF,TRBV19,-,TRBJ1-2,-,14
TGTGCCAGCAGCATTAACAGGGATTTTGGCACTGAAGCTTTCTTT,CASSINRDFGTEAFF,TRBV3-1,-,TRBJ1-1,many,15
TGTGCCAGCAGTTACTCGGGTAGCGGGTTAGAGGGTTACAATGAGCAGTTCTTC,CASSYSGSGLEGYNEQFF,TRBV6-5,TRBD2,TRBJ2-1,few,18
TGTGCCAGTAGTATCCTCGCAACTGTCTCTGGGGCCAACGTCCTGACTTTC,CASSILATVSGANVLTF,TRBV19,-,TRBJ2-6,-,17
TGCAGTGGAACGAAGGGGACTAGCGGGAGGCAGGATACGCAGTATTTT,CSGTKGTSGRQDTQYF,TRBV20-1,TRBD2,TRBJ2-3,-,16
TGTGCCAGCAGTGAACGGCGGGAAGCAGATACGCAGTATTTT,CASSERREADTQYF,TRBV2,-,TRBJ2-3,-,14
TGTGCCAGCAGCTACGGGTGGGGCTACACCTTC,CASSYGWGYTF,TRBV5-5,-,TRBJ1-2,few,11